This TCR beta chain originates from a study of T cells after yellow fever vaccination. Overall study context: Fractions of limited cellularity were prepared by means of SMART-Seq v4 Ultra Low Input. Study-wide points: Primary-vaccination clones mostly resurfaced post-booster (more than 95% CD4, just under 90% CD8).

This clonotype was seen many times. The antigen remains undetermined. There are 15 residues in the CDR3. The ends were cut back, 4 bases at V and 3 bases at J, with 13 bases in the middle. Per germline, CDR1 SEHNR and CDR2 FQNEAQ (reference sequence). They built TCR cDNA with 5'RACE template switching, a step that put in a universal primer site and UMIs. TCRdb re-called the 5' RACE reads with MiXCR, one entry per CDR3 protein. The sample carries about 120,000 distinct CDR3 sequences, approximately 8.4% recorded once. The source was CD8+ T cells sorted from PBMCs, collected 45 days after the yellow fever booster vaccination. This TCR came from a man aged 30 to 39 who received the YFV17D yellow fever vaccine. The chain combines TRBV7-9 with TRBJ1-5, with unresolved D. The CDR3 bases are TGTGCCAGCAGCTCCTTTGACGGCTCCAATCAGCCCCAGCATTTT. Protein: CASSSFDGSNQPQHF.